The clone carrying this T cell receptor beta chain has at least ten counts. This specimen comes from a study of T cells in Graves' hyperthyroidism and ophthalmopathy. Researchers amplified the TCR beta CDR3 regions from RNA transcripts. An initial round of RT-PCR targeting the TCR CDR3 relied on the HTBI primer set. Each CDR3 protein is one row after TCRdb ran MiXCR on the multiplex PCR reads. The profile shows approximately 700,000 distinct CDR3 sequences, over 40% of them singletons. The junction had 9 bases not matched to a gene; V was cut back by 5 bases and J by 0 bases. CDR3 length: 16 residues. Germline V gene lookup returns CDR1 SEHNR and CDR2 FQNEAQ (reference sequence).

The V and J genes are TRBV7-9 and TRBJ1-1; 7 bases agree with TRBD1. The material sequenced was peripheral blood or thyroid tissue (not recorded which). The receptor was isolated from an adult man with Graves' disease, either hyperthyroidism or ophthalmopathy (not recorded which). CDR3 sequence reads: CASSGRDGTVNTEAFF. The CDR3 nucleotides read TGTGCCAGCAGCGGTCGAGATGGGACAGTGAACACTGAAGCTTTCTTT.